The clone carrying this TCR beta chain was seen a handful of times. The V end was cut by 0 bases, the J end by 6 bases, with 9 bases between. The CDR3 covers 12 residues. In germline, CDR1 is DFQATT, CDR2 SNEGSKA (reference sequence). This sample was taken from a study of response to subunit inactivated influenza vaccine. MiXCR was run by TCRdb on the RT-PCR reads, yielding one entry per CDR3 protein. The sample comprises 860,000 or so distinct CDR3 sequences, around 20% of which are singletons, and approximately 10% rests with the top ten. The V gene is TRBV20-1, the J gene TRBJ2-7, with D tentatively TRBD1 (6 bases). The receptor's source is a man aged 45-65 years who received an inactivated influenza vaccine. Sequenced material: PBMCs from blood, taken about 5 days after vaccination. CDR3 loop: CSARETGTEQYF. DNA for the CDR3: TGCAGTGCTAGAGAGACAGGAACCGAGCAGTACTTC.